These T cell receptor beta chains were read from a single sample in a study of CD8+ T cells in alopecia areata. Repertoires were generated with immunoSEQ multiplex PCR, while TCRdb's copy carries only in-frame clones and drops some. Of 200,000 to 250,000 clones listed, around three fifths were seen once; the top ten hold 0.45%. Sample: CD4+ T cells sorted from blood, taken at week 0. The receptors originated from a human donor with alopecia areata. The CDR3 runs from the conserved cysteine through the conserved F or W. Each record gives: V gene, clone size, D gene, J gene, CDR3 DNA, CDR3 protein. The D gene is left open where the match is weak. A clone size is listed for some rows: how often the clone was seen (once, few, many), or a class if it is expanded.

TRBV6-5	.	.	TRBJ2-7	TGTGCCAGCAGGACCTTCAGGGATTCCTACGAGCAGTACTTC	CASRTFRDSYEQYF
TRBV2	once	TRBD1	TRBJ1-4	TGTGCCAGCAGTGGGGACAGGGGTTCCGGGGAAAAACTGTTTTTT	CASSGDRGSGEKLFF
TRBV7-2	.	TRBD1	TRBJ2-7	TGTGCCAGCAGCGCCTCCGGGACAGGGATCGACGAGCAGTACTTC	CASSASGTGIDEQYF
TRBV27	.	.	TRBJ2-7	TGTGCCAGCAGTTTAGGAGGCGGTCGGAGTGCCTACGAGCAGTACTTC	CASSLGGGRSAYEQYF
TRBV7-2	.	TRBD1	TRBJ2-5	TGTGCCAGCAGCACGGACAGGAGGGAGACCCAGTACTTC	CASSTDRRETQYF
TRBV9	few	.	TRBJ1-6	TGTGCCAGCAGCGTAGGCGGGACCAATTCGCCCCTCCACTTT	CASSVGGTNSPLHF
TRBV5-1	.	.	TRBJ1-1	TGCGCCAGCAGCCCTGACGGTGGAGAAGTTGAAGCTTTCTTT	CASSPDGGEVEAFF
TRBV27	once	.	TRBJ1-2	TGTGCCAGCAGTTTATTTGAGGGAGGTGTGGGTGGCTACACCTTC	CASSLFEGGVGGYTF
TRBV30	.	.	TRBJ2-2	TGTGCCTGGAGTGTTTCGACCGGGGAGCTGTTTTTT	CAWSVSTGELFF
TRBV5-6	few	TRBD1	TRBJ1-1	TGTGCCAGCAGCCCGGACAGGGGGGCAGGAACTGAAGCTTTCTTT	CASSPDRGAGTEAFF
TRBV30	.	.	TRBJ1-4	TGTGCCTGGAGCCTTTGGGGGGGTAGGGACGAAAAACTGTTTTTT	CAWSLWGGRDEKLFF
TRBV30	.	.	TRBJ1-2	TGTGCCGGGTATATTACTAACTATGGCTACACCTTC	CAGYITNYGYTF
TRBV7-6	few	TRBD1	TRBJ2-3	TGTGCCAGCAGCTTAGCCGTAGGGGGCGGGTTGACAGATACGCAGTATTTT	CASSLAVGGGLTDTQYF
TRBV18	many	.	TRBJ1-1	TGTGCCAGCTCACCACGCGGGGAGAACACTGAAGCTTTCTTT	CASSPRGENTEAFF
TRBV2	once	.	TRBJ2-3	TGTGCCAGCAGTGTGGAAGTTTCTGATACGCAGTATTTT	CASSVEVSDTQYF
TRBV5-1	.	.	TRBJ2-4	TGCGCCAGCAGCTTACGGACAGAAAACATTCAGTACTTC	CASSLRTENIQYF
TRBV7-2	.	.	TRBJ1-2	TGTGCCAGCAGCTTAGGGCGAGGTTATGGCTACACCTTC	CASSLGRGYGYTF
TRBV30	.	.	TRBJ1-2	TGTGCCTCATTTACTAACTATGGCTACACCTTC	CASFTNYGYTF